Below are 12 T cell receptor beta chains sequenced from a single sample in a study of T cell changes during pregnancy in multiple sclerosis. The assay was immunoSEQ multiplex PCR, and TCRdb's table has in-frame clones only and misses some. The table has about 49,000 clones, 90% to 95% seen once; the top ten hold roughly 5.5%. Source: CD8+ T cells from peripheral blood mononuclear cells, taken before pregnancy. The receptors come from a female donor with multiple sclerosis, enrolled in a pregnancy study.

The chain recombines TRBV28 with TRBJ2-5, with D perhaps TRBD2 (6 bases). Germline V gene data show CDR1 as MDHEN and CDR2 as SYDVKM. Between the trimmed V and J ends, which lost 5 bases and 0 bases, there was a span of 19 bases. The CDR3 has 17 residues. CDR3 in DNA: TGTGCCAGCAGTGGGGTTGGCGGGACCTTGTACCAAGAGACCCAGTACTTC. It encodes CASSGVGGTLYQETQYF.

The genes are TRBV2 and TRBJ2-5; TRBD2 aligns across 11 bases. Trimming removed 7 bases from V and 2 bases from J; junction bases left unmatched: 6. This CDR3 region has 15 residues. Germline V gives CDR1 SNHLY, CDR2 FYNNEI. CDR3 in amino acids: CASTGLAGIQETQYF. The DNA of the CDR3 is TGTGCCAGCACTGGACTAGCGGGTATACAAGAGACCCAGTACTTC.

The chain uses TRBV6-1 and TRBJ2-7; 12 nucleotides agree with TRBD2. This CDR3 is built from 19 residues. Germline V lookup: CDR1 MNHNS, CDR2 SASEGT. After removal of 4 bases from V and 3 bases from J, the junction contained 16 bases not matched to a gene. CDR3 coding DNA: TGTGCCAGCAGTGTTGACGGTAGGGGACTAGCGGGCGGTTTCTACGAGCAGTACTTC. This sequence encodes CASSVDGRGLAGGFYEQYF.

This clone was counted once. The CDR3 sequence is CASSLSGSFPTDTQYF. DNA for the CDR3: TGTGCCAGCAGTTTAAGCGGGAGTTTTCCCACAGATACGCAGTATTTT. The V gene is TRBV27, the J gene TRBJ2-3; 8 bases line up with TRBD2. V lost 2 bases to trimming and J lost 2 bases; unmatched junction nucleotides: 6. Germline CDR1 reads MNHEY; CDR2 reads SMNVEV (reference sequence). The CDR3 has 16 residues.

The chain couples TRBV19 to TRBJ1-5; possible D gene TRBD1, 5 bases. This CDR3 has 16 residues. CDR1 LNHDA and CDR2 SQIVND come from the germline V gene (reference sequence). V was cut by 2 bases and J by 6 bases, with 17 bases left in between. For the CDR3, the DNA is TGTGCCAGTAGTATACCACGAGCAGGGAGGATTCAGCCCCAGCATTTT. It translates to CASSIPRAGRIQPQHF.

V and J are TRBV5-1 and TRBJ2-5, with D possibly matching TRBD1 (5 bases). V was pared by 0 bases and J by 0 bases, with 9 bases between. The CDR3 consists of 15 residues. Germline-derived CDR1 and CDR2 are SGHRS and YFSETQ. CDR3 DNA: TGCGCCAGCAGCTTGGAGGCAGGGAACCAAGAGACCCAGTACTTC. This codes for CASSLEAGNQETQYF. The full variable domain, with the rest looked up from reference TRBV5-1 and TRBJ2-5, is KAGVTQTPRYLIKTRGQQVTLSCSPISGHRSVSWYQQTPGQGLQFLFEYFSETQRNKGNFPGRFSGRQFSNSRSEMNVSTLELGDSALYLCASSLEAGNQETQYFGPGTRLLVL.

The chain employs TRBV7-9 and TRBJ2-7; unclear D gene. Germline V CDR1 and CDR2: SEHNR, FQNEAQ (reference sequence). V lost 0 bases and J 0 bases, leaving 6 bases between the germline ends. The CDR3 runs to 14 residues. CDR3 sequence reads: CASSLAESSYEQYF. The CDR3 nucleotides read TGTGCCAGCAGCTTAGCCGAGTCCTCCTACGAGCAGTACTTC.

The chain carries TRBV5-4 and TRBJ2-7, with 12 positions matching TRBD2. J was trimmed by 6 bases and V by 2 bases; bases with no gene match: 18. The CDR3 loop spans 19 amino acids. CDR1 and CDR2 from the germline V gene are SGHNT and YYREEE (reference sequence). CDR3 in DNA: TGTGCCAGCAGCTTCGACGGGCTAGCGGGAGGGCCGGAACCCCTCGAGCAGTACTTC. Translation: CASSFDGLAGGPEPLEQYF.

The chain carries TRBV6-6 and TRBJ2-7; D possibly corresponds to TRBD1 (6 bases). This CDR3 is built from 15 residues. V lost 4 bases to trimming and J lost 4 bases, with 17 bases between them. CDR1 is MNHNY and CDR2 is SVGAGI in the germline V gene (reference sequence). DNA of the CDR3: TGTGCCAGCAGTTCTGGCAGGGGAGTTGTTTACGAGCAGTACTTC. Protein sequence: CASSSGRGVVYEQYF.

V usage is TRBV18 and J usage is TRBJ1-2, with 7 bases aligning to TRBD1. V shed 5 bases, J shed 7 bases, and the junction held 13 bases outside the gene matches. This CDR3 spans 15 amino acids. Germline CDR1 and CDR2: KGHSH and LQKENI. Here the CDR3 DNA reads TGTGCCAGCTCAGTGGACGAGGGGGCCGTCGCTGGCTACACCTTC. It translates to CASSVDEGAVAGYTF. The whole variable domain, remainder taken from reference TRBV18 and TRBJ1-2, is NAGVMQNPRHLVRRRGQEARLRCSPMKGHSHVYWYRQLPEEGLKFMVYLQKENIIDESGMPKERFSAEFPKEGPSILRIQQVVRGDSAAYFCASSVDEGAVAGYTFGSGTRLTVV.

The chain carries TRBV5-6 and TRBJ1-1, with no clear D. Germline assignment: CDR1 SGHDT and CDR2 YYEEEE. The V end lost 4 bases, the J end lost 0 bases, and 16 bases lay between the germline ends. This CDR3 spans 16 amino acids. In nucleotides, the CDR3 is TGTGCCAGCAGCCTCCTTCCCGCAGGTATGAACACTGAAGCTTTCTTT. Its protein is CASSLLPAGMNTEAFF.

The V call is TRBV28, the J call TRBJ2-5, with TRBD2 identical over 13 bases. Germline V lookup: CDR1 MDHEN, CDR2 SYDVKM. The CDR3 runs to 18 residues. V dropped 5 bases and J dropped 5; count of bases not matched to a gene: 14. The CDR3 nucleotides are TGTGCCAGCAGTCGTATAGGCAGGACTAGCGGGAGCCGGGAGACCCAGTACTTC. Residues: CASSRIGRTSGSRETQYF.